Each of the 18 T cell receptor beta chains below was sequenced from the same sample in a study of blood T cell repertoires in COVID-19. Assay: immunoSEQ multiplex PCR; the TCRdb copy retains only in-frame clones and omits some. The sample consists of 200,000 to 300,000 clones, approximately 86% of them appearing once. The sequenced sample consisted of peripheral blood. The source is a human donor in a cohort sampled during active COVID-19.

The CDR3 region is CASSLGQGPGYTF. The CDR3 DNA is TGTGCCAGCAGTTTAGGGCAGGGCCCTGGCTACACCTTC. This chain links TRBV27 with TRBJ1-2; D might be TRBD1 (5 bases). Germline V gene data show CDR1 as MNHEY and CDR2 as SMNVEV (reference sequence). Trimming stripped 2 bases from V and 7 bases from J, with 11 bases between. This CDR3 contains 13 residues.

This chain uses TRBV28 with TRBJ2-7; a weak D match, TRBD2 (5 bases). This CDR3 is 13 amino acids long. Between the trimmed V and J ends, which lost 6 bases and 3 bases, there was a span of 12 bases. Germline V lookup: CDR1 MDHEN, CDR2 SYDVKM. The CDR3 region has the DNA TGTGCCAGCAGGGACTCACTCTTCTACGAGCAGTACTTC. Its translation: CASRDSLFYEQYF.

This CDR3 is CASSLRDREGIGGELFF. The CDR3 DNA is TGTGCCAGCAGCCTACGGGACAGGGAGGGGATTGGCGGGGAGCTGTTTTTT. This rearrangement joins TRBV3-1 (or the pseudogene TRBV3-2) to TRBJ2-2; 9 bases map to TRBD1. The trim removed 4 bases at V and 7 bases at J, leaving 13 bases unmatched. The CDR3 covers 17 residues. CDR1 is LGHDT, CDR2 YNNKEL, per germline (reference sequence).

This chain uses TRBV11-2 with TRBJ2-1, with a weak D call TRBD1 (7 bases). The CDR3 has 16 residues. Germline CDR1 SGHAT, CDR2 FQNNGV. Trimming cost V 5 bases and J 6 bases, with 20 bases left between them. The CDR3 region is CASSPRSWQGGNEQFF. CDR3 coding DNA: TGTGCCAGCAGCCCTCGATCCTGGCAGGGGGGCAATGAGCAGTTCTTC.

The rearrangement uses TRBV27 and TRBJ1-5; 10 nucleotides line up with TRBD1. V lost 4 bases to trimming and J lost 7 bases; unmatched junction nucleotides: 10. From germline, CDR1 is MNHEY and CDR2 SMNVEV (reference sequence). The length of the CDR3 is 16 residues. CDR3 coding DNA: TGTGCCAGCAGTTCCCTTCGACAGGGGGCGAGCCAGCCCCAGCATTTT. It codes for CASSSLRQGASQPQHF.

The chain recombines TRBV19 with TRBJ1-4; 11 bases align to TRBD1. The CDR3 contains 14 residues. After removal of 5 bases from V and 7 bases from J, the junction contained 3 bases not matched to a gene. Germline assignment: CDR1 LNHDA and CDR2 SQIVND (reference sequence). CDR3 in DNA: TGTGCCAGTAGTCCCGGACAGGGGGCTGAAAAACTGTTTTTT. It encodes CASSPGQGAEKLFF.

This clone was found a few times. V is TRBV10-1 and J is TRBJ1-1; 8 bases align to TRBD1. Germline CDR1 and CDR2: WNHNN and SYGVQD (reference sequence). The CDR3 has 19 amino acids. V gave up 5 bases and J gave up 4 bases; unmatched junction bases: 21. CDR3 sequence (DNA): TGCGCCAGCAGTTTCCGCCGTCTCAGGGGGCCGGTTCGTATCACTGAAGCTTTCTTT. Translation gives CASSFRRLRGPVRITEAFF.

The V call is TRBV4-1, the J call TRBJ2-3, with 7 bases identical to TRBD2. The V segment lost 0 bases and the J segment 2 bases; nucleotides outside the gene matches: 14. Germline V gives CDR1 MGHRA, CDR2 YSYEKL. The CDR3 is 19 residues long. The CDR3 region is CASSQDLRERRGSTDTQYF. The CDR3 DNA sequence: TGCGCCAGCAGCCAAGATCTTAGGGAAAGGCGGGGGTCCACAGATACGCAGTATTTT.

V and J are TRBV6-4 and TRBJ1-5, with unresolved D. Germline V gives CDR1 MRHNA, CDR2 SNTAGT. This CDR3 has 10 amino acids. The V end was cut by 4 bases, the J end by 12 bases, with 7 bases between. Here the CDR3 DNA reads TGTGCCAGCAGTGGACACCACCAGCATTTT. Translating gives CASSGHHQHF.

Written as DNA, the CDR3 is TGTGCCAGTCTCAGGACAGGTGGTTCGTACGAGCAGTACTTC. Translated, it gives CASLRTGGSYEQYF. This chain joins TRBV7-2 and TRBJ2-7, with 7 bases aligning to TRBD1. There are 14 residues in the CDR3. Germline V gene data show CDR1 as SGHTA and CDR2 as FQGNSA. V shed 9 bases and J 4 bases; nucleotides not matched to a gene: 12.

This clone was counted a few times. The J gene is TRBJ1-6, the V gene TRBV7-9; D ambiguous. The CDR3 extends over 12 amino acids. V was shortened by 6 bases and J by 7 bases, with 7 bases between the two germline ends. The germline V gene encodes CDR1 SEHNR and CDR2 FQNEAQ (reference sequence). The CDR3 sequence: CASRRENSPLHF. CDR3 bases: TGTGCCAGCAGACGAGAGAATTCACCCCTCCACTTT.

Here the CDR3 reads CASSQFNTDTQYF. In DNA form, the CDR3 reads TGTGCCAGCAGCCAATTTAACACAGATACGCAGTATTTT. The gene calls are TRBV3-1 (or the pseudogene TRBV3-2) and TRBJ2-3; D unclear. Germline lookup yields CDR1 LGHDT and CDR2 YNNKEL (reference sequence). The ends were cut back, 2 bases at V and 2 bases at J, with 5 bases in the middle. The CDR3 is 13 amino acids.

The chain combines TRBV11-2 with TRBJ1-2; a weak D match, TRBD1 (6 bases). Trimming took off 1 base at V and 0 bases at J, with 12 bases between the two ends. Germline assignment: CDR1 SGHAT and CDR2 FQNNGV. CDR3 length: 16 residues. The CDR3 is CASSLVWSGANYGYTF. The CDR3 bases are TGTGCCAGCAGCTTAGTATGGTCAGGGGCTAACTATGGCTACACCTTC.

J is TRBJ1-1 and V is TRBV6-5; tentatively, D is TRBD1 (5 bases). Germline V gene data show CDR1 as MNHEY and CDR2 as SVGAGI. This CDR3 has 13 amino acids. V lost 6 bases and J lost 0, with 8 bases in between. CDR3 nucleotide sequence: TGTGCCAGCAGACAGGTACTGAACACTGAAGCTTTCTTT. Protein product: CASRQVLNTEAFF.

The V gene is TRBV6-6, the J gene TRBJ2-3, with 7 bases that match TRBD2. The V gene end was trimmed by 5 bases and the J gene end by 0 bases; junction bases not matched to a gene: 11. The length of the CDR3 is 17 residues. CDR1 is MNHNY and CDR2 is SVGAGI in the germline V gene (reference sequence). As DNA, the CDR3 is TGTGCCAGCAGTCGAACCTCCGGGAGGACTAGCACAGATACGCAGTATTTT. This codes for CASSRTSGRTSTDTQYF.

This rearrangement joins TRBV6-5 to TRBJ1-3; maybe TRBD1 (5 bases). The length of the CDR3 is 13 residues. Trimming pared 7 bases from V and 5 bases from J, leaving 12 bases between. CDR1 MNHEY and CDR2 SVGAGI come from the germline V gene. Here the CDR3 reads CASIASGRNTIYF. The DNA for the CDR3 is TGTGCCAGCATAGCTTCAGGGAGAAACACCATATATTTT.

The CDR3 here is CASSKVQGARTEAFF. The CDR3 coding sequence is TGTGCCAGCAGCAAAGTACAGGGGGCTAGGACTGAAGCTTTCTTT. J is TRBJ1-1 and V is TRBV21-1; TRBD1 is the table's D call, not checked against the DNA. TRBV21-1 is recorded as a pseudogene. CDR3 size: 15 residues.

About this clone: The same CDR3 arises from other DNA sequences in this sample as well. This chain links TRBV19 with TRBJ1-5, with D tentatively TRBD1 (6 bases). CDR1 LNHDA and CDR2 SQIVND come from the germline V gene (reference sequence). Trimming cost V 6 bases and J 2 bases, with 11 bases left between them. The CDR3 has 14 amino acids. The CDR3 loop reads CASRPTGGNQPQHF. Here the CDR3 DNA reads TGTGCCAGTAGACCGACAGGAGGCAATCAGCCCCAGCATTTT.